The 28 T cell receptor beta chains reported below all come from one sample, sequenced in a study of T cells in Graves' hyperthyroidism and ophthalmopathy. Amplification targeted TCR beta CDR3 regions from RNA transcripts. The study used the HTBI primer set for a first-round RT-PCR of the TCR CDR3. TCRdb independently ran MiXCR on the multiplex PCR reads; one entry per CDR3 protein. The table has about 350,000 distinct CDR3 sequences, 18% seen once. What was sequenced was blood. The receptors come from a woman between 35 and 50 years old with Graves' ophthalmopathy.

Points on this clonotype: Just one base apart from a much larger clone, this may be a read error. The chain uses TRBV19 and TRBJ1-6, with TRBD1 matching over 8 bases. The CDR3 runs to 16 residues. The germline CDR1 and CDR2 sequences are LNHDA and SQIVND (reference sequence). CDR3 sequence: CASTFRPGQENSSLHF. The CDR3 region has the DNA TGTGCCAGTACCTTTCGACCGGGACAGGAGAATTCATCCCTCCACTTT.

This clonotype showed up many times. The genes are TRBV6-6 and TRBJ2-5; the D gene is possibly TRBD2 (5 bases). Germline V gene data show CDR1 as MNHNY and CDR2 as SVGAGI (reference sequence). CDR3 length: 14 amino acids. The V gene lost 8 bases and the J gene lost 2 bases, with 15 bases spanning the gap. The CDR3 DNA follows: TGTGCCAGCCGCCCCTTGACTATACAAGAGACCCAGTACTTC. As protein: CASRPLTIQETQYF.

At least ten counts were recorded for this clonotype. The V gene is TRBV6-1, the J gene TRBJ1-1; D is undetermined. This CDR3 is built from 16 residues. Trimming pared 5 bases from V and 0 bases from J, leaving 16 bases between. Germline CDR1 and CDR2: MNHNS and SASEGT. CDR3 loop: CASSTPHGVMNTEAFF. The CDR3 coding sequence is TGTGCCAGCAGTACCCCCCACGGAGTAATGAACACTGAAGCTTTCTTT.

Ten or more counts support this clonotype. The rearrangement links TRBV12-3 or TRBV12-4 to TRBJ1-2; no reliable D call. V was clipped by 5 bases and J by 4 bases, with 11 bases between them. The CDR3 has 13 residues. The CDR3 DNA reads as TGTGCCAGCAGTCCTCGGCAGTTCTATGGCTACACCTTC. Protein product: CASSPRQFYGYTF.

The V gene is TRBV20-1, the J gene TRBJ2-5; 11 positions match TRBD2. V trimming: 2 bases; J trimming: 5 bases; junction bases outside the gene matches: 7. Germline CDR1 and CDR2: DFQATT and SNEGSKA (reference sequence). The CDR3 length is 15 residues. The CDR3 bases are TGCAGTGCTAGACGGCTAGCGGGAGGAGATGAGACCCAGTACTTC. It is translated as CSARRLAGGDETQYF.

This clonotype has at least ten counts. The CDR3 protein is CASSVVDSRSNQPQHF. DNA of the CDR3: TGTGCCAGCAGCGTAGTTGACAGTCGTAGCAATCAGCCCCAGCATTTT. The chain has TRBV9 and TRBJ1-5; D perhaps matches TRBD1 (5 bases). V lost 0 bases to trimming and J lost 0 bases, with 10 bases between them. CDR3 length: 16 amino acids. CDR1 SGDLS and CDR2 YYNGEE come from the germline V gene.

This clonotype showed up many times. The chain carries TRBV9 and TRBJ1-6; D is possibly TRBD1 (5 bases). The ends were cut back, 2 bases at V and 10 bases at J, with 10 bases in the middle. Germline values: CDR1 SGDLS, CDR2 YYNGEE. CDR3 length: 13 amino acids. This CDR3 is CASSVTGDSPLHF. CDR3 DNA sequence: TGTGCCAGCAGCGTCACAGGTGACTCACCCCTCCACTTT.

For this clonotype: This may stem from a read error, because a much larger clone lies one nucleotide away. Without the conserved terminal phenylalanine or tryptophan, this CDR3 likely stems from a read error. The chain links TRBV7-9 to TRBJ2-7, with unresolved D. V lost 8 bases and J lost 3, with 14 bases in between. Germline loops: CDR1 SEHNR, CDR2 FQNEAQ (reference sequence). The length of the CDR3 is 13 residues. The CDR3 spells CASGTDSIYEQYL. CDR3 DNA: TGTGCCAGCGGTACCGACTCGATCTACGAGCAGTACCTC.

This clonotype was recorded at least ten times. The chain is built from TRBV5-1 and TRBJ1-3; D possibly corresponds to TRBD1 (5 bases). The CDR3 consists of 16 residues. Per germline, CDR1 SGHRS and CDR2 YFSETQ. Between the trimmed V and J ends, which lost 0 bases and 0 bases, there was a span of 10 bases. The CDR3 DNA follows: TGCGCCAGCAGCTTGGGGGGACCGTCCTCTGGAAACACCATATATTTT. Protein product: CASSLGGPSSGNTIYF. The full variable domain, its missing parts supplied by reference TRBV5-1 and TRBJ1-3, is KAGVTQTPRYLIKTRGQQVTLSCSPISGHRSVSWYQQTPGQGLQFLFEYFSETQRNKGNFPGRFSGRQFSNSRSEMNVSTLELGDSALYLCASSLGGPSSGNTIYFGEGSWLTVV.

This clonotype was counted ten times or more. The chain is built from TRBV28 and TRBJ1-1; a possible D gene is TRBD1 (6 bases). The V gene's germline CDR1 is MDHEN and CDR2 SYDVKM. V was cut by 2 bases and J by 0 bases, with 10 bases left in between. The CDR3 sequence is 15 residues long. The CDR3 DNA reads TGTGCCAGCAGTTTACCTGGACAGCTGAACACTGAAGCTTTCTTT. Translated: CASSLPGQLNTEAFF.

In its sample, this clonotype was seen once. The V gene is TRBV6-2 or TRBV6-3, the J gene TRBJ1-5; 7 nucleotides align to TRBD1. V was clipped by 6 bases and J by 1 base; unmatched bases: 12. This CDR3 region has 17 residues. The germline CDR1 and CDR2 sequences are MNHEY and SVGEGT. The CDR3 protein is CASRPRPTGLSNQPQHF. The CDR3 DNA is TGTGCCAGCAGACCACGCCCGACAGGGTTGAGCAATCAGCCCCAGCATTTT.

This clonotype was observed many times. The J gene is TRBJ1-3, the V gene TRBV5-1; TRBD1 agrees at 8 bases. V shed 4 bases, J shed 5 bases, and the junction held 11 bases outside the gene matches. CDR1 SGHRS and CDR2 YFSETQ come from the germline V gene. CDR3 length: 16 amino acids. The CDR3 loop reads CASSATGGLRRNTIYF. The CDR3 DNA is TGCGCCAGCAGCGCTACAGGGGGTCTACGAAGAAACACCATATATTTT.

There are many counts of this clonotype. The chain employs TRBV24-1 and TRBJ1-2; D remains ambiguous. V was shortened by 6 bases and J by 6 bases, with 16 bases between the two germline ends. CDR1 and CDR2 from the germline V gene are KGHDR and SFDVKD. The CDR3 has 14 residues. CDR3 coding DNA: TGTGCCACCAGTCCAGGAGGAGGGATCGATGGCTACACCTTC. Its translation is CATSPGGGIDGYTF.

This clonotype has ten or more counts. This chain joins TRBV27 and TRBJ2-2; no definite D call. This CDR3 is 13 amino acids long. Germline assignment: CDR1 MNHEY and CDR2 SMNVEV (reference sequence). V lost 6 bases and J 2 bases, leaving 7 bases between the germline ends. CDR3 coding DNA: TGTGCCAGCAGACTTCCTAACACCGGGGAGCTGTTTTTT. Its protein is CASRLPNTGELFF.

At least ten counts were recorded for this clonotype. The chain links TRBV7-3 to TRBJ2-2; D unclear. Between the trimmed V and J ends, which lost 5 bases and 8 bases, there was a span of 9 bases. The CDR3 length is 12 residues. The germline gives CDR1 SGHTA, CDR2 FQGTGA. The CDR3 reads CASSALGGELFF. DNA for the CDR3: TGTGCCAGCAGCGCTTTGGGAGGGGAGCTGTTTTTT. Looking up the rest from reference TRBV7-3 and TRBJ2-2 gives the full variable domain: GAGVSQTPSNKVTEKGKYVELRCDPISGHTALYWYRQSLGQGPEFLIYFQGTGAADDSGLPNDRFFAVRPEGSVSTLKIQRTERGDSAVYLCASSALGGELFFGEGSRLTVL.

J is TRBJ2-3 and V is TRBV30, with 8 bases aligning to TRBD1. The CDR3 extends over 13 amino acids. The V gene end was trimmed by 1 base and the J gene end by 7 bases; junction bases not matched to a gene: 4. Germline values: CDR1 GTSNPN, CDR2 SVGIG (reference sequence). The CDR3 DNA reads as TGTGCCTGGAGTGGCGGGACAGGCAATACGCAGTATTTT. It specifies CAWSGGTGNTQYF.

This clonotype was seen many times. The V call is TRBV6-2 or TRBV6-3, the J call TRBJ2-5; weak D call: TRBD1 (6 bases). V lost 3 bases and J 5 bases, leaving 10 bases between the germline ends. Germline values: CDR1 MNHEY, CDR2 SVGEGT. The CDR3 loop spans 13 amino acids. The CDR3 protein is CASSYSGVETQYF. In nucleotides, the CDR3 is TGTGCCAGCAGTTATTCAGGGGTGGAGACCCAGTACTTC.

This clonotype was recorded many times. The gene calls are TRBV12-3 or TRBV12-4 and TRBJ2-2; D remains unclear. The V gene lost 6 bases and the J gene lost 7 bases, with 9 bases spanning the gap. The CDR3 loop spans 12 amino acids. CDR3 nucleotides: TGTGCCAGCAGCCTACCTGGCGGGGAGCTGTTTTTT. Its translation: CASSLPGGELFF.

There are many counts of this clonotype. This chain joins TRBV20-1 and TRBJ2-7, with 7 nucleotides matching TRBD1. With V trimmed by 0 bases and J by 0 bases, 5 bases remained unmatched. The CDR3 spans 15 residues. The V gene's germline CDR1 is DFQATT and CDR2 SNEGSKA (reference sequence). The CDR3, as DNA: TGCAGTGCTAGAGAACCGACAGGGCACTCCTACGAGCAGTACTTC. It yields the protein CSAREPTGHSYEQYF.

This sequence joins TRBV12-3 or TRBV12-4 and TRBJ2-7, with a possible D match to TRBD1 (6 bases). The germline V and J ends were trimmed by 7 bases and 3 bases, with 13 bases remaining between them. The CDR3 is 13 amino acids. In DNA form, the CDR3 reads TGTGCCAGCAAACCGACAGGCGGCTACGAGCAGTACTTC. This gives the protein CASKPTGGYEQYF.

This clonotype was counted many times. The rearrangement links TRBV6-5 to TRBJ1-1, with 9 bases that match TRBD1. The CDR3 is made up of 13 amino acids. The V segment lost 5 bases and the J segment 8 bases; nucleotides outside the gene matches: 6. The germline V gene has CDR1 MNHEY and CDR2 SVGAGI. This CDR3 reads CASSPGTGREAFF. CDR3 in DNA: TGTGCCAGCAGTCCCGGGACAGGGAGGGAAGCTTTCTTT.

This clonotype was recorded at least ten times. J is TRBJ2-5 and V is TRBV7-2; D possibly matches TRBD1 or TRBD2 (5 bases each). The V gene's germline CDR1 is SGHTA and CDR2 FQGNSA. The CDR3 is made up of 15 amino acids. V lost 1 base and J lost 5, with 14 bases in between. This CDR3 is CASSLEHGWGETQYF. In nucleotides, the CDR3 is TGTGCCAGCAGCTTAGAACACGGGTGGGGGGAGACCCAGTACTTC.

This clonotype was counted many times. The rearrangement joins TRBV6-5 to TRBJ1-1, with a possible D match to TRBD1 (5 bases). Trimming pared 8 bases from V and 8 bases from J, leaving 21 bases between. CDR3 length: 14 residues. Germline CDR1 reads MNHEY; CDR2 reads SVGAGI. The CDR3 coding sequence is TGTGCCAGCTTCCGGGACTCGGGCCGCGGAGAAGCTTTCTTT. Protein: CASFRDSGRGEAFF.

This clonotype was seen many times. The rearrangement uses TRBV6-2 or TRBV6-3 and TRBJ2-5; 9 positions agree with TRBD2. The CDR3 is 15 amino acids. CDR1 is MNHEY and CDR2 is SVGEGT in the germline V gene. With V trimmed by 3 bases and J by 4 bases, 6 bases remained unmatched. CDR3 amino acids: CASSYSGLATETQYF. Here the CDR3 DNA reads TGTGCCAGCAGTTATTCGGGACTAGCCACAGAGACCCAGTACTTC.

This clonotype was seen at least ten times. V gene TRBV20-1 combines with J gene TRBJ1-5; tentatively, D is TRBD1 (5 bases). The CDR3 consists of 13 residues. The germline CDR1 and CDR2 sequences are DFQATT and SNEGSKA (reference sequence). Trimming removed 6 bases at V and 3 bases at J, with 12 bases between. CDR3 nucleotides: TGCAGTGCCATAAGGGGTTACAATCAGCCCCAGCATTTT. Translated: CSAIRGYNQPQHF.

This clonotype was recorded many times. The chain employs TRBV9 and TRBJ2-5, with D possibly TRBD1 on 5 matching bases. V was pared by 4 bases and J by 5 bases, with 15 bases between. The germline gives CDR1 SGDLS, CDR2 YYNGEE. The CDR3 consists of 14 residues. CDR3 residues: CASSSRVYGETQYF. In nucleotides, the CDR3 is TGTGCCAGCAGCTCCAGGGTGTACGGGGAGACCCAGTACTTC.

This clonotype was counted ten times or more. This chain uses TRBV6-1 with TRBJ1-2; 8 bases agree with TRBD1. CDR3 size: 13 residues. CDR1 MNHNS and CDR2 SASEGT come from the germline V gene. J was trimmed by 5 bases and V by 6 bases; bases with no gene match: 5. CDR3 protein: CASSGTGPYGYTF. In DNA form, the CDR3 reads TGTGCCAGCAGCGGGACAGGACCTTATGGCTACACCTTC.

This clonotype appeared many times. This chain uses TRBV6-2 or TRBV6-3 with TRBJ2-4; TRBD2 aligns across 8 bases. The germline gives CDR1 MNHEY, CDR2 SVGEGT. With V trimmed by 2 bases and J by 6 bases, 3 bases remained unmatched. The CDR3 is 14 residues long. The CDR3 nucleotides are TGTGCCAGCAGTTACGGACTAGCTGCAAACATTCAGTACTTC. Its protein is CASSYGLAANIQYF.